The clone carrying this T cell receptor (beta chain) was counted a few times. Its antigen remains unidentified. This record comes from a study of T cell repertoires in cytomegalovirus infection. Study context: Public signatures in TCR beta pointed to CMV infection and matching HLA type. General study findings and limits: Ex vivo, HLA-C-restricted CMV-specific TCR beta clonotypes prevailed over the rest of the response. Accumulated public TCR beta family frequency recognized individuals carrying CMV together with the relevant HLA.

A single record per CDR3 protein comes from TCRdb applying MiXCR to the reads. The table lists under 300,000 distinct CDR3 sequences, about 12% of them singletons. This receptor was taken from a human donor in good health (CMV status not recorded). Some clones in this sample may be carry-over from other donors' samples. The sequenced sample was PBMCs.

DNA of the CDR3: TGTGCCAGCAGGGACTACGGGGGAACAACTGAAGCTTTCTTT. It translates to CASRDYGGTTEAFF. This chain uses TRBV6-5 with TRBJ1-1, with D perhaps TRBD1 (5 bases). Trimming pared 6 bases from V and 5 bases from J, leaving 16 bases between. The CDR3 runs to 14 residues. The germline CDR1 and CDR2 sequences are MNHEY and SVGAGI.